Below, 23 T cell receptor beta chains from the same sample are listed, as sequenced in a study of blood T cell repertoires in COVID-19. Clones were read by immunoSEQ multiplex PCR, and TCRdb kept only the in-frame ones, dropping some. The repertoire consists of about 120,000 clones, with about 90% occurring once and the leading ten covering 3.5% to 4.5%. The specimen sequenced was peripheral blood. The source of these receptors is a woman aged 60-70 years with COVID-19, enrolled during active disease.

The chain recombines TRBV2 with TRBJ1-5, with D unclear. Deletions cut 4 bases from V and 6 bases from J, with 7 bases between. CDR1 is SNHLY and CDR2 is FYNNEI in the germline V gene. The CDR3 contains 12 residues. CDR3 bases: TGTGCCAGCAGTGTGAGCGGTCAGCCCCAGCATTTT. Protein product: CASSVSGQPQHF.

A single count supports this clone. This rearrangement joins TRBV2 to TRBJ2-2; perhaps TRBD1 as D (6 bases). Germline CDR1 reads SNHLY; CDR2 reads FYNNEI. The ends were cut back, 8 bases at V and 7 bases at J, with 17 bases in the middle. This CDR3 region has 14 residues. DNA of the CDR3: TGTGCCAGCTTATATGACAGGCCCCGCGGGGAGCTGTTTTTT. Amino acids: CASLYDRPRGELFF.

V and J are TRBV19 and TRBJ1-1; 8 bases agree with TRBD1. Unmatched junction bases numbered 6, after V lost 5 bases and J lost 4 bases. Germline V gives CDR1 LNHDA, CDR2 SQIVND (reference sequence). The CDR3 consists of 14 residues. Here the CDR3 DNA reads TGTGCCAGTAGTCCCGGGACAGGAGCCACTGAAGCTTTCTTT. Translated: CASSPGTGATEAFF.

CDR3 bases: TGTGCCAGTACCCCCGACGCGGAACCCTACAATGAGCAGTTCTTC. Encoded protein: CASTPDAEPYNEQFF. The genes are TRBV6-5 and TRBJ2-1; D gene uncertain. CDR3 size: 15 residues. Germline CDR1 and CDR2: MNHEY and SVGAGI. Trimming took off 9 bases at V and 2 bases at J, with 17 bases between the two ends.

This sequence joins TRBV9 and TRBJ1-5; unclear D gene. Germline V CDR1 and CDR2: SGDLS, YYNGEE. V lost 7 bases and J 5 bases, leaving 10 bases between the germline ends. This CDR3 has 12 amino acids. The chain's CDR3 is CASGKSDQPQHF. The CDR3 DNA is TGTGCCAGCGGTAAGAGCGATCAGCCCCAGCATTTT.

The chain uses TRBV7-2 and TRBJ1-6; D possibly corresponds to TRBD1 (5 bases). Looked up from germline, CDR1 is SGHTA and CDR2 is FQGNSA. This CDR3 is 16 amino acids long. The V and J ends lost 0 bases and 8 bases respectively, with 14 bases between them. The CDR3 sequence: CASSLARGASYSPLHF. DNA for the CDR3: TGTGCCAGCAGCTTAGCAAGGGGCGCGTCTTATTCACCCCTCCACTTT.

V gene TRBV7-3 combines with J gene TRBJ2-3; TRBD1 is a possible D gene (6 bases). CDR1 is SGHTA and CDR2 is FQGTGA in the germline V gene. The ends were cut back, 8 bases at V and 5 bases at J, with 14 bases in the middle. The CDR3 totals 13 residues. The CDR3 DNA follows: TGTGCCAGCGGTCAGGGGCGTGAAGATACGCAGTATTTT. Translating it yields CASGQGREDTQYF.

The chain carries TRBV30 and TRBJ2-1; D remains unclear. CDR1 and CDR2 from the germline V gene are GTSNPN and SVGIG (reference sequence). V shed 3 bases and J shed 4 bases, with 7 bases lying between them. CDR3 length: 12 amino acids. CDR3 coding DNA: TGTGCCTGGAGCGTACGGTACAATGAGCAGTTCTTC. Translated: CAWSVRYNEQFF.

V and J are TRBV28 and TRBJ1-5; D unclear. Germline V lookup: CDR1 MDHEN, CDR2 SYDVKM. Trimming removed 3 bases from V and 3 bases from J, with 15 bases in between. The CDR3 spans 16 residues. CDR3 sequence (DNA): TGTGCCAGCAGTTTCCCCTCCGGTCGGGTCAATCAGCCCCAGCATTTT. It specifies CASSFPSGRVNQPQHF. Full variable domain (rest looked up from reference TRBV28 and TRBJ1-5): DVKVTQSSRYLVKRTGEKVFLECVQDMDHENMFWYRQDPGLGLRLIYFSYDVKMKEKGDIPEGYSVSREKKERFSLILESASTNQTSMYLCASSFPSGRVNQPQHFGDGTRLSIL.

The V call is TRBV4-2, the J call TRBJ2-3; TRBD1 matches at 7 bases. The CDR3 has 18 residues. Trimming at V came to 4 bases and at J to 6 bases, leaving 19 bases not matched to a gene. Germline lookup yields CDR1 LGHNA and CDR2 YNFKEQ. CDR3 protein: CASSPTASRDIQGDTQYF. The CDR3 region has the DNA TGTGCCAGCAGCCCAACTGCCAGCCGGGACATACAGGGGGATACGCAGTATTTT.

The chain is built from TRBV6-1 and TRBJ1-4; unclear D gene. V was shortened by 4 bases and J by 4 bases, with 16 bases between the two germline ends. Germline CDR1 and CDR2: MNHNS and SASEGT. This CDR3 contains 16 residues. The CDR3 loop is CASSAMREVINEKLFF. Written as DNA, the CDR3 is TGTGCCAGCAGTGCCATGAGGGAGGTGATTAATGAAAAACTGTTTTTT.

There are a few counts of this clone. The chain employs TRBV6-1 and TRBJ1-5, with a possible D match to TRBD1 (6 bases). Looked up from germline, CDR1 is MNHNS and CDR2 is SASEGT. Trimming took off 3 bases at V and 6 bases at J, with 12 bases between the two ends. This CDR3 spans 14 amino acids. Here the CDR3 DNA reads TGTGCCAGCAGTGAGTCGGGGGGCCTTCAGCCCCAGCATTTT. Translation: CASSESGGLQPQHF.

The chain uses TRBV27 and TRBJ2-2, with 7 bases aligning to TRBD2. Germline CDR1 reads MNHEY; CDR2 reads SMNVEV (reference sequence). The length of the CDR3 is 14 residues. The V and J ends lost 6 bases and 10 bases, in that order; junction bases with no gene match: 11. Written as DNA, the CDR3 is TGTGCCAGCAGAACGGGGGGAGACCGATCGGAGCTGTTTTTT. Translated, it gives CASRTGGDRSELFF.

V and J are TRBV9 and TRBJ1-2; TRBD1 matches 7 bases. Germline V lookup: CDR1 SGDLS, CDR2 YYNGEE. Trimming took 4 bases from V and 4 from J; bases not matched to a gene: 7. The CDR3 covers 14 residues. This chain's CDR3 is CASSPLDRIYGYTF. The CDR3 DNA is TGTGCCAGCAGCCCACTGGACAGGATCTATGGCTACACCTTC.

V usage is TRBV6-2 or TRBV6-3 and J usage is TRBJ1-2; 7 bases are shared with TRBD1. Losses at the gene ends were 6 bases for V and 8 bases for J; bases not matched to a gene: 9. The germline V gene has CDR1 MNHEY and CDR2 SVGEGT. The CDR3 spans 13 residues. CDR3: CASSRTGVGGYTF. CDR3 bases: TGTGCCAGCAGCAGAACAGGGGTTGGGGGCTACACCTTC.

This clone was detected once. The rearrangement joins TRBV19 to TRBJ2-3; 10 positions match TRBD1. From germline, CDR1 is LNHDA and CDR2 SQIVND (reference sequence). The CDR3 is made up of 17 amino acids. V shed 5 bases, J shed 1 base, and the junction held 9 bases outside the gene matches. The CDR3 loop is CASSVSGTGVRTDTQYF. CDR3 DNA sequence: TGTGCCAGTAGTGTATCCGGGACAGGGGTTCGCACAGATACGCAGTATTTT.

This chain uses TRBV5-1 with TRBJ1-1; TRBD1 aligns across 7 bases. Trimming at V came to 4 bases and at J to 1 base, leaving 7 bases not matched to a gene. The CDR3 runs to 15 residues. The germline V gene has CDR1 SGHRS and CDR2 YFSETQ. The CDR3 here is CASSRGQTTNTEAFF. Written as DNA, the CDR3 is TGCGCCAGCAGCAGGGGACAGACAACGAACACTGAAGCTTTCTTT.

This sequence joins TRBV19 and TRBJ1-1, with 9 bases lining up with TRBD1. V shed 4 bases and J 2 bases; nucleotides not matched to a gene: 8. There are 16 residues in the CDR3. Germline CDR1 LNHDA, CDR2 SQIVND (reference sequence). Written as DNA, the CDR3 is TGTGCCAGTAGTACCGGGACAGGGTGGGGAAACACTGAAGCTTTCTTT. It specifies CASSTGTGWGNTEAFF.

The chain couples TRBV4-3 to TRBJ1-5; D unclear. The CDR3 is made up of 13 amino acids. Germline values: CDR1 LGHNA, CDR2 YSLEER. The V end was cut by 0 bases, the J end by 9 bases, with 9 bases between. The CDR3 DNA reads as TGCGCCAGCAGCCAAGAATTGGCTGGGCCCCAGCATTTT. It yields the protein CASSQELAGPQHF.

The chain carries TRBV5-5 and TRBJ2-7; TRBD2 might be the D (7 bases). Germline V CDR1 and CDR2: SGHKS, YYEKEE (reference sequence). Trimming took off 1 base at V and 2 bases at J, with 13 bases between the two ends. The CDR3 consists of 15 residues. In DNA form, the CDR3 reads TGTGCCAGCAGCTTGCGGTGGGGGGGGCCCTACGAGCAGTACTTC. Its protein is CASSLRWGGPYEQYF.

The rearrangement uses TRBV2 and TRBJ1-1, with a possible D match to TRBD1 (5 bases). The CDR3 has 11 amino acids. CDR1 is SNHLY, CDR2 FYNNEI, per germline. The V end was cut by 3 bases, the J end by 11 bases, with 10 bases between. The CDR3 region is CASSESGPAFF. CDR3 nucleotide sequence: TGTGCCAGCAGTGAGTCAGGGCCCGCTTTCTTT.

This CDR3 is CASTQGANEKLFF. The CDR3 DNA is TGTGCCAGTACGCAGGGGGCGAATGAAAAACTGTTTTTT. The chain links TRBV19 to TRBJ1-4; 8 nucleotides line up with TRBD1. V trimming: 7 bases; J trimming: 5 bases; junction bases outside the gene matches: 3. This CDR3 is 13 amino acids long. CDR1 is LNHDA and CDR2 is SQIVND in the germline V gene (reference sequence).

The chain joins TRBV19 to TRBJ1-1; 10 nucleotides match TRBD1. Germline V gene sequence: CDR1 LNHDA, CDR2 SQIVND (reference sequence). V shed 5 bases, J shed 0 bases, and the junction held 6 bases outside the gene matches. CDR3 length equals 16 residues. CDR3 nucleotides: TGTGCCAGTAGTCCCCGGACAGGGGGTTTGAACACTGAAGCTTTCTTT. The encoded protein is CASSPRTGGLNTEAFF.